This paragraph covers one T cell receptor (beta chain) sequence. The ends lost 5 bases at V and 7 bases at J; junction bases unmatched: 8. CDR3 length: 14 residues. Germline V CDR1 and CDR2: KGHSH, LQKENI. The sample is drawn from a study of cytomegalovirus exposure and HLA in healthy donors. Study context: The roughly 120 million unique TCR beta sequences, from about 179 million T cells, were found by an earlier analysis.

The PCR was carried out with 60 Vbeta primers and 13 Jbeta primers. Clones were sequenced by immunoSEQ multiplex PCR, and TCRdb holds only the in-frame ones, with some missing. This listing includes under 130,000 clones. Healthy bone marrow donors made up the cohort. Sequenced: PBMCs. This clonotype was obtained from a man aged 35-49 years in good health and CMV-seronegative. The chain links TRBV18 to TRBJ2-1; 7 bases align to TRBD2. The CDR3 DNA reads as TGTGCCAGCTCAAGGTGGGAGGGCCGGAATGAGCAGTTCTTC. Its protein product is CASSRWEGRNEQFF.